The rows below give T cell receptor beta chains drawn from one sample of a study of spatial heterogeneity in lung cancer. TCRdb fed the 5' RACE reads into MiXCR, producing one record per CDR3 protein. The sample has under 150,000 distinct CDR3 sequences, 11% seen once. The sequencing here drew on PBMCs, taken at follow-up. Receptors were obtained from a female donor with early-stage non-small cell lung cancer. The CDR3 runs from the conserved cysteine through the conserved F or W. D genes are given only for firm matches. Not every row has a clone size; where given, it reads once, few, many or a size class.

j_call,clone_size,d_call,v_call,cdr3_aa,cdr3_nt
TRBJ1-2,few,NA,TRBV27,CASRDYYGYTF,TGTGCCAGCAGGGACTACTATGGCTACACCTTC
TRBJ1-1,few,TRBD1,TRBV10-3,CAISERGQGTEAFF,TGTGCCATCAGTGAGCGGGGACAGGGGACTGAAGCTTTCTTT
TRBJ2-1,NA,NA,TRBV6-2/TRBV6-3,CASRQGTEQFF,TGTGCCAGCAGGCAAGGGACTGAGCAGTTCTTC
TRBJ2-1,few,NA,TRBV4-3,CASSQDGSNYNEQFF,TGCGCCAGCAGCCAAGACGGGTCTAACTACAATGAGCAGTTCTTC
TRBJ2-6,many,NA,TRBV27,CASSTRSGAINVLTF,TGTGCCAGCTCTACCCGGTCAGGGGCGATCAACGTCCTGACTTTC
TRBJ1-1,NA,NA,TRBV2,CASRLDATEAFF,TGTGCCAGTCGGCTTGATGCCACTGAAGCTTTCTTT
TRBJ2-1,NA,NA,TRBV5-1,CASKNGYLSSYNEQFF,TGCGCCAGCAAAAATGGCTACCTGAGCTCCTACAATGAGCAGTTCTTC
TRBJ2-3,many,TRBD2,TRBV5-5,CASTVLLGALLAGGRRDTQYF,TGTGCCAGCACCGTTCTTCTTGGGGCCCTCCTAGCGGGAGGGAGGAGAGATACGCAGTATTTT
TRBJ1-5,few,NA,TRBV20-1,CSVSQDSNQPQHF,TGCAGTGTCTCCCAGGATAGCAATCAGCCCCAGCATTTT
TRBJ1-1,NA,TRBD1,TRBV10-3,CAIRGTGDVNTEAFF,TGTGCCATCAGAGGGACAGGGGATGTGAACACTGAAGCTTTCTTT
TRBJ1-5,NA,NA,TRBV3-1,CASSQAGVNQPQHF,TGTGCCAGCAGCCAAGCAGGGGTCAATCAGCCCCAGCATTTT
TRBJ1-5,few,TRBD1,TRBV29-1,CSVEDPGGRSFSNQPQHF,TGCAGCGTTGAAGATCCAGGGGGCAGGTCTTTTAGCAATCAGCCCCAGCATTTT
TRBJ2-3,few,TRBD2,TRBV7-3,CASSSQLARLPDTQYF,TGTGCCAGCAGCTCCCAACTAGCGCGCCTCCCAGATACGCAGTATTTT
TRBJ1-1,few,NA,TRBV6-2/TRBV6-3,CASSYDRDTEAFF,TGTGCCAGCAGCTACGACAGAGACACTGAAGCTTTCTTT
TRBJ2-3,many,NA,TRBV20-1,CSATSTDTQYF,TGCAGTGCCACTAGCACAGATACGCAGTATTTT